This T cell receptor (beta chain) came from a study of blood T cell repertoires in COVID-19. About the study: Sites in the United States, Italy and Spain provided acute and convalescent COVID-19 samples. PBMCs, B-cell-depleted T cells, or T cells provided the cDNA or gDNA that made up the material.

Authors' processing steps: Reference gene primers were amplified, and this amplification served to estimate nucleated cell counts. Libraries were prepared by immunoSEQ multiplex PCR; TCRdb keeps only in-frame clonotypes and omits some of them. V, J and clone size derive from that table, while D and trimming were established from the DNA sequence. This sample has roughly 250,000 clones; nearly 90% occur once, and the top ten carry around 2%. Germline values: CDR1 MNHEY, CDR2 SMNVEV (reference sequence). Trimming pared 2 bases from V and 1 base from J, leaving 11 bases between. This CDR3 region has 15 residues.

J is TRBJ2-5 and V is TRBV27; maybe TRBD1 (6 bases). Sample: peripheral blood. The clonotype comes from a woman in her 40s who had recovered from COVID-19. The DNA of the CDR3 is TGTGCCAGCAGTTTAACCTGGACAGCCCAAGAGACCCAGTACTTC. Residues: CASSLTWTAQETQYF.